This T cell receptor (beta chain) is from a study of T cell responses to AZD1222 COVID-19 vaccine. General study points: Clonal diversity may have been underestimated in mostly white British donors. Sampled repertoires all dated from after the peak T cell response. Baseline seropositivity characterized only a handful of AZD1222 recipients. Targeting of unmutated variant regions was reportedly seen in nearly half of spike-specific TCRs.

Notes on this clone: As yet, its antigen is unknown.

TCRdb's table, derived via immunoSEQ multiplex PCR, lists solely in-frame clones and lacks some. The sample includes 130,000 or so clones, 70% to 90% seen only once; the top ten take 8% to 10%. Germline CDR1 and CDR2: SEHNR and FQNEAQ (reference sequence). The CDR3 sequence is 12 residues long. The germline V and J ends were trimmed by 5 bases and 6 bases, with 10 bases remaining between them. This specimen consisted of peripheral blood, obtained 28 days after the second AZD1222 dose. The sequence was obtained from an adult who received the AZD1222 COVID-19 vaccine. The chain links TRBV7-9 to TRBJ1-1; D may be TRBD1 (5 bases). This CDR3 reads CASSLQGAEAFF. DNA of the CDR3: TGTGCCAGCAGCCTTCAGGGCGCTGAAGCTTTCTTT.